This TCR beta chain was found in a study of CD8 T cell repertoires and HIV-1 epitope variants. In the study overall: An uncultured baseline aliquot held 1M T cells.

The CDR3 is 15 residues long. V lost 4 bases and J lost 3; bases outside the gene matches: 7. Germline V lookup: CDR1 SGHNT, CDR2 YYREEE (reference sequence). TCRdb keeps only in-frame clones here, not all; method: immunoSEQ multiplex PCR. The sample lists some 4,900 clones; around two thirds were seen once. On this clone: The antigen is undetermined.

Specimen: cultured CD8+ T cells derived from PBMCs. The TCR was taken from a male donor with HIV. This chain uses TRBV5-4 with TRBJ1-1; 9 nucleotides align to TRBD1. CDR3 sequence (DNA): TGTGCCAGCAGCCCAAGGACAGGGGCTCACACTGAAGCTTTCTTT. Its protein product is CASSPRTGAHTEAFF. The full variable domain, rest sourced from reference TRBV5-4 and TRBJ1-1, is ETGVTQSPTHLIKTRGQQVTLRCSSQSGHNTVSWYQQALGQGPQFIFQYYREEENGRGNFPPRFSGLQFPNYSSELNVNALELDDSALYLCASSPRTGAHTEAFFGQGTRLTVV.